Shown below are 6 T cell receptor beta chains from a single sample sequenced in a study of CD8+ T cells in alopecia areata. Investigators isolated RNA and reverse transcribed it into cDNA to act as the sequencing template. TCRdb keeps only in-frame clones here, not all; method: immunoSEQ multiplex PCR. The table has 150,000 to 200,000 clones, approximately 60% seen once. The sample was CD4+ T cells sorted from blood. Receptors were obtained from a human donor in good health.

This clone was seen a few times. The junction does not match germline at one end; this may be a read error. This rearrangement joins TRBV7-7 to TRBJ2-5; 14 nucleotides match TRBD2. The germline V gene encodes CDR1 SSHAT and CDR2 FNYEAQ (reference sequence). The CDR3 totals 16 residues. The CDR3 DNA sequence: TGTGCTAGCAGCACGACTAGCGGGAGGGGACAAGAGACCCAGTACTTC. Protein product: CASSTTSGRGQETQYF. Using reference TRBV7-7 and TRBJ2-5 for the parts outside the CDR3, the full variable domain is GAGVSQSPRYKVTKRGQDVTLRCDPISSHATLYWYQQALGQGPEFLTYFNYEAQPDKSGLPSDRFSAERPEGSISTLTIQRTEQRDSAMYRCASSTTSGRGQETQYFGPGTRLLVL.

This chain uses TRBV29-1 with TRBJ2-7; D is unclear. V lost 1 base, J lost 4 bases, and 8 bases lay in between. Germline V CDR1 and CDR2: SQVTM, ANQGSEA. The CDR3 extends over 12 amino acids. The CDR3 sequence: CSVEAGRYEQYF. The CDR3 DNA is TGCAGCGTTGAAGCAGGACGGTACGAGCAGTACTTC.

This clone was counted between two and nine times. The sample has other DNA sequences that encode this CDR3 too. The chain carries TRBV11-2 and TRBJ2-7; D uncertain. Trimming stripped 0 bases from V and 4 bases from J, with 4 bases between. Germline lookup yields CDR1 SGHAT and CDR2 FQNNGV. This CDR3 has 12 residues. In nucleotides, the CDR3 is TGTGCCAGCAGCTTAGATCGGTACGAGCAGTACTTC. As protein: CASSLDRYEQYF.

This clone was counted ten times or more. The chain joins TRBV14 to TRBJ1-4, with D unclear. The CDR3 has 13 residues. Per germline, CDR1 SGHDN and CDR2 FVKESK. Between the trimmed V and J ends, which lost 2 bases and 8 bases, there was a span of 9 bases. Here the CDR3 DNA reads TGTGCCAGCAGCCAACAGGCACGAGAAAAACTGTTTTTT. Protein sequence: CASSQQAREKLFF. Using reference TRBV14 and TRBJ1-4 for the parts outside the CDR3, the full variable domain is EAGVTQFPSHSVIEKGQTVTLRCDPISGHDNLYWYRRVMGKEIKFLLHFVKESKQDESGMPNNRFLAERTGGTYSTLKVQPAELEDSGVYFCASSQQAREKLFFGSGTQLSVL.

This clone occurred once. The chain couples TRBV30 to TRBJ1-1; a possible D gene is TRBD1 (5 bases). V was pared by 5 bases and J by 4 bases, with 8 bases between. This CDR3 has 11 amino acids. Germline V gene sequence: CDR1 GTSNPN, CDR2 SVGIG (reference sequence). The CDR3: CAWGTVTEAFF. The DNA for the CDR3 is TGTGCCTGGGGGACGGTCACTGAAGCTTTCTTT.

This clone was recorded once. V and J are TRBV27 and TRBJ2-1; a weak D match, TRBD2 (6 bases). From germline, CDR1 is MNHEY and CDR2 SMNVEV (reference sequence). Deletions cut 5 bases from V and 0 bases from J, with 14 bases between. CDR3 length: 16 residues. CDR3 in amino acids: CASSSGGYPSYNEQFF. In DNA, the CDR3 is TGTGCCAGCAGTAGCGGAGGGTACCCCTCCTACAATGAGCAGTTCTTC.